This TCR beta chain is drawn from a study of PD-1 blockade in classical Hodgkin lymphoma. Regarding the study as a whole: The authors excluded patients who started nivolumab under 1 year after ASCT.

The CDR3 runs to 15 residues. Looked up from germline, CDR1 is SGHRS and CDR2 is YFSETQ. The germline V and J ends were trimmed by 0 bases and 6 bases, with 16 bases remaining between them. For this clone: Its antigen remains unidentified.

Some clones are missing from TCRdb's copy, which holds only in-frame ones; the method was immunoSEQ multiplex PCR. The data contain about 35,000 clones, around nine tenths of them singletons. Exposure to brentuximab vedotin varied, and each patient had relapsed following autologous stem cell transplantation. Magnetic negative selection was used to purify CD4+ T cells from thawed PBMCs. Complete response, partial response or progressive disease made up the best responses. The chain couples TRBV5-1 to TRBJ2-7; TRBD1 might be the D (6 bases). This TCR was sampled from a human donor with classical Hodgkin lymphoma. The source material was CD4+ T cells from blood, sampled at baseline. CDR3 bases: TGCGCCAGCAGCTTGGTGGCAGGGGAGATTGGCGAGCAGTACTTC. It is translated as CASSLVAGEIGEQYF.